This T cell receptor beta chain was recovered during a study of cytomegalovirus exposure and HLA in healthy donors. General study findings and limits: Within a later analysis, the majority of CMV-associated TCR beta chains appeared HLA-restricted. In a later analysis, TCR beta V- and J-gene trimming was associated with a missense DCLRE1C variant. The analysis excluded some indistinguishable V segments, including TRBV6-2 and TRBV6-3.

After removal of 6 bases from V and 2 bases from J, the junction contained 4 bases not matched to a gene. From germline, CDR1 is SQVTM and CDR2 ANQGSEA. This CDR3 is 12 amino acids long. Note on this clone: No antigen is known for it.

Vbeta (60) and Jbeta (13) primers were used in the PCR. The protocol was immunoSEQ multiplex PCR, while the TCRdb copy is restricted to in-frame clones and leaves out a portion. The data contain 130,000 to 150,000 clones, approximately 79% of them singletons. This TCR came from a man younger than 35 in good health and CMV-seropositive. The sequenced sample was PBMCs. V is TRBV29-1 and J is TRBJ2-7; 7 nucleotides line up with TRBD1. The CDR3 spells CSVGTAAYEQYF. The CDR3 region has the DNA TGCAGCGTAGGGACAGCCGCCTACGAGCAGTACTTC.